This entry is about one TCR beta chain. This clone's antigen is unknown. Nothing much larger sits one base from this clone, and base qualities are not available. V gives up 0 bases and J gives up 1 base, and the segment between their germline ends measures 10 bases. Inclusive of the bounding cysteine and phenylalanine, the CDR3 is 15 residues long. CDR3 DNA is the only sequence kept; it has 45 bases, read in frame from the first base. The germline V gene yields SGDLS for CDR1 and YYNGEE for CDR2. The donors were healthy, HIV-negative adults who had no recently reported acute infections or vaccinations. Every donor was a Caucasian adult residing in Nashville, Tennessee, USA. CD4+ T cells were enriched by magnetic negative selection, after which naive cells were positively selected on CD45RA and the negative fraction was taken as the memory subset. Blood was collected by leukapheresis, and PBMCs were isolated by Ficoll-Histopaque density gradient centrifugation and then cryopreserved in liquid nitrogen vapor phase. Analytical flow cytometry was used to check the purity and quantity of each magnetically sorted T cell population. From each sorted fraction, genomic DNA was isolated and quantified by UV absorbance on a Nanodrop 2000c.

Using the deep immunoSEQ assay, TCR CDR3 regions were amplified from genomic DNA by multiplex PCR. Genomic DNA extracted from each cell subset was distributed evenly over all wells of several immunoSEQ 96-well plates, and each plate served as one replicate. Each replicate PCR for sorted subsets received around 200 ng genomic DNA, equal to roughly 30,000 T cell genomes. The purified libraries were quantified using a Qubit 3.0 fluorometer, sized with a Bioanalyzer 2100, and then quantified again using the KAPA Library Quantification kit. A separate single-read 150-cycle Illumina NextSeq 550 flow cell was used to sequence each immunoSEQ 96-well plate. Per the source publication's procedure: Because the immunoSEQ output included only junctional sequences and no quality scores, the filtering could not be the same as the filtering used for full-length reads. Sequences were annotated with PyIR, a Python wrapper for IgBLAST v1.9, using IMGT germline references to assign V/J genes and CDR3. Reads with weak V/J assignments (E-value above 1e-6), missing CDR3, stop codons, out-of-frame junctions, or ambiguous translated residues were removed. V3J clonotypes were defined by identical inferred V gene, J gene, and CDR3 amino acid sequence. Percentage overlap between repertoires was computed as shared unique clonotypes divided by the size of the smaller repertoire. Repertoire richness was assessed with RTK rarefaction, the Chao1 estimator, and Recon v2.1 estimates of unobserved clonotypes. OLGA was used to compute generation probabilities for all TCRbeta clonotypes that the gDNA method yielded from a few donors. As stored in TCRdb, this immuneACCESS dataset retains in-frame rearrangements with V and J assigned. A fraction of the clones does not appear; measured against another copy, unresolved V genes explain less than half of the discrepancy, and the remainder lacks a known reason. V and J calls and clone size follow that table, whereas D and trimming were derived from the DNA. This sample comprises about 1.5 million clones, around 98% of them detected only once. The top ten constitute around 0.47% of the sample.

The data derive from a study of shared clonotypes between healthy human individuals (dated by TCRdb to about 2020). Study-level background: Three men and a couple of women, aged 18 to 49 years, made up the cohort. For each donor, three plates each were used for CD4 naive and CD4 memory, two plates were used for CD8 naive, and one plate was used for CD8 memory. To estimate repertoire size and how much clonotypes are shared between individuals, the study performed deep sequencing of blood TCR repertoires from roughly five healthy adults. To increase sequencing depth and limit assay-specific biases, TCR repertoire library preparation and sequencing were carried out by different laboratories using diverse techniques. Each donor's leukapheresis produced roughly between about 0.9 and 9.5 billion PBMCs. Summary of the overall study and its limitations: Naive subsets generally had larger estimated clonotype richness than memory subsets. Compared with non-shared clonotypes, the clonotypes found in all four sorted-subset donors had higher generation probabilities. Only blood was sampled, and tissue TCR repertoires likely differ from those in blood. Pairwise subsampling indicated that sequencing depth was expected to affect the degree of clonotype sharing among donors. About 4.5% of naive CD4, around 4% of naive CD8, 2.3% of memory CD4, and about 0.4% of memory CD8 clonotypes were shared across several donors. Even with the large sequencing depth, rarefaction of the sorted-subset datasets indicated that sequencing was incomplete. Because the study included a small number of donors, the genetic and exposure-history diversity represented was limited.

This sequence uses TRBV9 and TRBJ1-1; too little of a D gene remains to name it. The TCR comes from a man younger than 40 in good health. The material sequenced was naive CD4+ T cells sorted from blood. The cell subset or site label here, explained by the study, means: CD45RA+ positively selected. The nucleotide sequence reads as follows: TGTGCCAGCAGCGTAGCTGTGGGAGGGAACACTGAAGCTTTCTTT. This translates into CASSVAVGGNTEAFF. Full variable domain (CDR3 extended with the reference TRBV9 and TRBJ1-1 proteins): DSGVTQTPKHLITATGQRVTLRCSPRSGDLSVYWYQQSLDQGLQFLIQYYNGEERAKGNILERFSAQQFPDLHSELNLSSLELGDSALYFCASSVAVGGNTEAFFGQGTRLTVV.